This T cell receptor (beta chain) was identified during a study of cytomegalovirus exposure and HLA in healthy donors. At the level of the study: A data release that came early held roughly 85 million unique TCRs from HLA-typed donors. Regarding the study as a whole: A list of 150 or so TCR beta chains associated with cytomegalovirus was given. CMV antigen specificity of a few CMV-associated chains was confirmed in vitro.

CDR3 length: 12 residues. Trimming cost V 0 bases and J 8 bases, with 6 bases left between them. Germline V gives CDR1 SGDLS, CDR2 YYNGEE. The PCR used 60 Vbeta and 13 Jbeta primers. Repertoires were generated with immunoSEQ multiplex PCR, while TCRdb's copy carries only in-frame clones and drops some. The sample contains some 100,000 clones, 85% to 90% of which appear only once. Points on this clone: What it binds is unknown.

The TCR was taken from a man aged 25 to 45 in good health and CMV-seronegative. The sample comprised PBMCs. The rearrangement uses TRBV9 and TRBJ2-1, with unresolved D. CDR3 region: CASSVDGHEQFF. The CDR3 nucleotides are TGTGCCAGCAGCGTAGATGGCCATGAGCAGTTCTTC.